This is a list of T cell receptor beta chains from one sample in a study of PD-L1 blockade in urothelial cancer. TCRdb's table, derived via immunoSEQ multiplex PCR, lists solely in-frame clones and lacks some. Of some 57,000 clones listed, 84% were seen once; the top ten hold 1% to 1.5%. Sequencing was performed on PBMCs, taken around atezolizumab (anti-PD-L1) treatment. These receptors were obtained from a man between 50 and 59 years old with urothelial cancer. The CDR3 runs from the conserved cysteine through the conserved F or W. Each record gives: V gene, CDR3 protein.

TRBV10-2	CASSEVWQGGNQPQHF
TRBV6-4	CASSDSSGGADTQYF
TRBV30	CAWSPDRANNSPLHF
TRBV29-1	CSVEDLRQPYNEQFF
TRBV2	CASRSGTSGGVETQYF
TRBV27	CASSGWRGTGELFF
TRBV4-1	CASSQPGTRGAYEQYF
TRBV2	CASRGSYYEQYF
TRBV7-9	CASSSYYEQYF
TRBV30	CAWSPGTGVFISGNTIYF
TRBV6-6	CASKGAAGELFF
TRBV27	CASSLSGTRINNEQFF
TRBV29-1	CSAGQGLTEAFF
TRBV5-1	CASSSGTGGDTQYF
TRBV19	CASSILAPVSTGELFF
TRBV28	CASRGTGGNIQYF
TRBV19	CASTGGTGVYNEQFF
TRBV7-6	CASSPSGQRARETQYF
TRBV29-1	CSTGQANYGYTF
TRBV7-9	CASSPGGNNYGYTF
TRBV7-9	CASSLGQNQPQHF
TRBV11-1	CASSLASRTGGTDTQYF
TRBV30	CAWRPLGGISYEQYF
TRBV7-9	CASSFTREDYEQYF
TRBV27	CASRMRLAGRTDTQYF
TRBV28	CASSRTGNNQPQHF
TRBV28	CASSPYESSQETQYF
TRBV18	CASSPLPSGTGSYNEQFF
TRBV7-3	CASSYSDQETQYF
TRBV7-3	CASSSPTGENQPQHF
TRBV18	CASSPTSGGAYEQYF
TRBV11-3	CASSASGQGQSYEQYF
TRBV6-1	CASITGTGGDAPLHF
TRBV7-2	CASSSRTSGRGNREQYF
TRBV4-1	CASSKQGVNQPQHF
TRBV16	CASSQSEGRRAFF
TRBV14	CASSQAGNEQYF
TRBV28	CASSRLGQGAGEQYF
TRBV30	CACHRGPPGNTIYF
TRBV27	CASSFDRGNTEAFF
TRBV4-1	CASSQDTQTGGLSYEQYF
TRBV25-1	CASSVGGKAFF
TRBV5-6	CASSRKGGTSSARETQYF
TRBV5-1	CASSPTVGGTGNTIYF
TRBV28	CASSPHRELNTEAFF
TRBV29-1	CSVGGTGYNEQFF
TRBV6-6	CASSPPGQGNGYTF
TRBV5-4	CASSSGLIGKTQYF
TRBV30	CAWSKTGGDYEQYF
TRBV30	CAWSSGAGYGYTF
TRBV10-1	CASSEGAGVPYEQYF